This T cell receptor (beta chain) stems from a study of identical twins (dated by TCRdb to about 2016). In terms of the full investigation: TCR alpha and beta repertoires from monozygotic twins, unrelated adults of various ages and cord blood were deep-sequenced to test whether fetal clonotypes persist. To rule out contamination, replicate twin experiments were performed at different times with different library preparation protocols.

To note about this clonotype: Its antigen remains undetermined. Base quality data are lacking; no much larger clone is found one base away.

CDR1 is given as MNHEY and CDR2 as SVGAGI, both from the germline V gene. The junction carries 14 bases between V and J, which are trimmed by 2 bases and 9 bases respectively. From the cysteine up to the phenylalanine, the CDR3 has a length of 14 residues. CDR3 DNA is the only sequence kept; it has 42 bases, read in frame from the first base. All donors were healthy Caucasians. Three pairs of female monozygotic twins, all aged about 18 to 30 years, made up the twin cohort. RNA for TCR libraries was isolated from peripheral blood mononuclear cells. Libraries were constructed by 5' RACE. Sequenced on an Illumina HiSeq 2000. Template switching introduced a universal primer binding site; the final cDNA contained a unique molecular identifier, enabling accurate counting of TCR cDNA molecules. Specific primers in the conserved constant-segment region were used to synthesize first-strand cDNA for the TCR alpha and beta chains. To control for contamination, every cDNA library was double barcoded, receiving both a SMART-Mk sample barcode and Illumina barcodes. TruSeq adapter sequences and Illumina sample barcodes were added in two successive PCR steps. The TCR alpha and beta cDNA libraries were sequenced on the Illumina HiSeq platform using custom primers. The authors processed their data as follows. MiGEC processed the raw reads to extract unique molecular identifiers, while MiXCR was used to determine the CDR3 positions. For each individual, recombination models were inferred using an EM algorithm with the repgenHMM and IGoR tools. Shared clonotypes were analyzed with the tcR package in R, and sharing was normalized by the product of cloneset sizes. To study raw recombination free of thymic and clonal selection effects, out-of-frame nonproductive sequences were analyzed. The public reads were reanalyzed by TCRdb: fastp trimming at Q25, MiXCR alignment, in-frame beta chains only. Each CDR3 protein gets just one entry, which takes the most common genes and DNA from the rows behind it. The V and J calls were not made by the authors but by TCRdb's processing. Across this sample there are some 730,000 distinct CDR3 sequences, with 18% seen only once. Clones ranked in the top ten supply approximately 14% of the sample.

Broader findings and caveats from the paper: Recombination models systematically underestimated out-of-frame TCR alpha sharing in monozygotic twins but agreed with sharing between unrelated individuals. Zero-insertion analyses could be partly confounded by invariant T cells such as MAIT and iNKT, though diverse VJ usage argued against such confounding for most clonotypes. A weaker excess of twin sharing was found in beta out-of-frame sequences because the signal-to-noise ratio was lowered by fewer shared sequences. Because the same donors could not be followed over many years, the conclusions depended on cross-sectional statistical analysis. Out-of-frame TCR alpha sequences shared between twins showed an excess of low generation-probability sequences compared with coincidental sharing between unrelated individuals. Fewer insertions were carried by abundant cord blood beta clonotypes, a similar but weaker trend appeared in young adult naive repertoires, and no such trend appeared in memory repertoires.

These same data were also listed under a study on T cells expressing NK-cell markers. The second study's authors report: In sorted CD3+CD56+NKG2C+, CD3+CD56+NKG2C- and CD3+CD56-NKG2C+ T-cell subsets from several donors, TCR beta-chain repertoires were profiled. Seven of the eight sequenced donors were HCMV-seropositive and one was HCMV-seronegative. To restrict sorting to alphabetaTCR-expressing T cells, an anti-gammadeltaTCR antibody was added in several experiments. In 6 or 7 donors, the dominant CD3+CD56+NKG2C+ clonotypes ranked among the top 10 CD8+ clonotypes, making up 1.0-7.0% of CD8+ T cells. Those dominant clonotypes were again the most abundant among CD3+CD56-NKG2C+ cells in a handful of donors, at about 25-65%. It remained unclear whether the expanded NKG2C-expressing T cell clones were specific for HCMV antigens. The eight sequenced donors were randomly selected healthy volunteers, three men and five women. HCMV-specific IgG was detected in serum with a commercial ELISA kit to determine HCMV serostatus. For several donors, bulk peripheral blood T-cell repertoires were also sequenced from unsorted PBMC. Reads were demultiplexed and grouped by UMI with MIGEC, and clonotypes were assembled and quantified with MiTCR. To remove erroneous sequences, TCR cDNA sequences were retained only when supported by two or more reads. The tcR package was used for downstream repertoire analysis, and clonotypes were matched between fractions using CDR3 nucleotide sequence together with V segment. VDJmatch was used to annotate antigen specificity against VDJdb, with one amino acid substitution in CDR3 permitted.

This sequence was found in a woman between 18 and 29 years old in good health. The rearrangement combines TRBV6-5 with TRBJ2-1, and perhaps TRBD2 as D gene, on 5 matching bases. The specimen sequenced was PBMCs. This receptor carries the CDR3 CASSYEGDISEQFF. DNA sequence: TGTGCCAGCAGTTACGAGGGAGACATTTCTGAGCAGTTCTTC.